The text below deals with one T cell receptor (beta chain). The data were taken from a study of blood T cell repertoires in COVID-19. Looking at the study overall: COVID-19 samples, acute and convalescent, were from the United States, Italy and Spain. PBMCs, B-cell-depleted T cells, or T cells provided the cDNA or gDNA that made up the material.

V lost 4 bases to trimming and J lost 6 bases; unmatched junction nucleotides: 10. Looked up from germline, CDR1 is LGHDT and CDR2 is YNNKEL (reference sequence). This CDR3 comprises 16 residues. Per the study methods: Researchers report that nucleated cell counts were estimated from reference gene primer amplification. The assay was immunoSEQ multiplex PCR, and TCRdb's table has in-frame clones only and misses some. V, J and clone size reflect that table, while D and trimming were determined from the DNA. The sample consists of 110,000 to 150,000 clones, more than 65% of them appearing once. The sample consisted of peripheral blood. This receptor was taken from a man in his sixties with active or convalescent COVID-19. This rearrangement joins TRBV3-1 (or the pseudogene TRBV3-2) to TRBJ2-2; 8 bases line up with TRBD2. As DNA, the CDR3 is TGTGCCAGCAGCCCCTACCGGGGGGGCGCGGCCGGGGAGCTGTTTTTT. This encodes CASSPYRGGAAGELFF.